This T cell receptor beta chain was sequenced during a study of T cell responses to AZD1222 COVID-19 vaccine. Findings of the study overall: Spike-specific TCR breadth and depth both grew after two AZD1222 doses.

Pooling of second doses given at about 4 or about 12 weeks was done. The method was immunoSEQ multiplex PCR; TCRdb's version includes in-frame clones alone and lacks a portion of them. The top ten clones hold around 1.7% of a sample with just under 150,000 clones, about nine tenths of them seen once. The CDR3 is 15 residues long. Germline V gene data show CDR1 as SGDLS and CDR2 as YYNGEE. V dropped 4 bases and J dropped 1 base, with 13 bases sitting between them. Comments on this clone: What it recognizes is unknown.

The chain joins TRBV9 to TRBJ2-3; D is unresolved. Sample: peripheral blood, taken 28 days after the second AZD1222 dose. This receptor was obtained from an adult who received the AZD1222 COVID-19 vaccine. The CDR3 loop is CASSPLAGRTDTQYF. DNA for the CDR3: TGTGCCAGCAGCCCCTTGGCAGGCCGCACAGATACGCAGTATTTT.